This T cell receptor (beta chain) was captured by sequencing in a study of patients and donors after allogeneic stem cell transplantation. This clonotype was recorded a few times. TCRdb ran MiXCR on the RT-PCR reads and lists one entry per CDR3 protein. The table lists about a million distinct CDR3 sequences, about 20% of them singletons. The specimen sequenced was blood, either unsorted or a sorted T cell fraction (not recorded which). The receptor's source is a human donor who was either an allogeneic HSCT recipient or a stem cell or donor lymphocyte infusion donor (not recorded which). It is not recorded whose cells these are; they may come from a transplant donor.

This chain's CDR3 is CASSIYNVGRPQHF. The CDR3 bases are TGTGCCAGCAGCATTTACAACGTTGGAAGGCCCCAGCATTTT. The chain carries TRBV5-6 and TRBJ1-5; D call uncertain. CDR3 length equals 14 residues. The germline V gene has CDR1 SGHDT and CDR2 YYEEEE. Between the trimmed V and J ends, which lost 4 bases and 9 bases, there was a span of 17 bases.